One T cell receptor beta chain is described in this entry. The target of this receptor is not known. There are no base qualities to consult, and no much larger clone falls within one base. According to the study, the label for this sample's time point signals: approximately 25 months on ibrutinib. Approximately 2 micrograms of genomic DNA were extracted from cryopreserved PBMCs for TCR beta library preparation. Longitudinal blood samples from CLL patients receiving ibrutinib monotherapy were subjected to high-throughput TCR beta sequencing. The patients took part in an open-label, single-center phase 2 trial of ibrutinib monotherapy. The data originate from a study of cytotoxic CD8 clonotypes in ibrutinib-treated CLL (dated by TCRdb to the early 2020s). As for the study more broadly: In this cohort, approximately 14 patients were treatment-naive and approximately twelve were relapsed/refractory, while some 18 had unmutated IGHV. Responses were partial in roughly 24 patients and complete in 2; after median approximately 67 months follow-up, some 14 stayed in remission and approximately 12 progressed. The response samples were drawn at a median of roughly twelve months into treatment, with a range of roughly 6 to 40 months. On average, each sample yielded roughly 260,000 productive templates and 94,082 productive rearrangements. Longitudinal samples were available for about 30% of the 86 trial participants. Cryopreserved peripheral blood mononuclear cells were collected before treatment, at response, and at either disease progression or sustained remission. Every sample from remission and from progressive disease was obtained while the patients were still on ibrutinib.

Each clonotype received, on average, 10x coverage in deep resolution sequencing performed on a MiSeq, where the target depth lay between 1 in 1 million and 1 in 200,000 T cells. The immunoSEQ hsTCRB Kit was used to generate TCR beta libraries. In the original analysis: ImmunoSEQ Data Assistant and ImmunoSEQ Analyzer were used for data analysis, and V, D and J genes were assigned according to IMGT definitions. Clonality was computed as one minus normalized Shannon entropy of productive rearrangement frequencies, ranging from 0 to 1. Only overrepresented clonotypes making up at least 0.05% of each patient's repertoire were included in the public clonotype analysis. Repertoires from approximately 12 age-matched healthy donors in immuneACCESS were used as clonality controls. TCRdb's version of the immuneACCESS table is confined to in-frame rearrangements and falls short of the full clone set. An unresolved V gene accounts for under half of the shortfall where checked; the remainder is of unknown origin. V and J calls and clone size are given by that table; D and trimming were obtained from the DNA. The sample table contains tens of thousands of clones; only one count was recorded for roughly 83% of them. The biggest ten clones account for less than 40% of the sample.

The trim is 2 bases for V and 6 bases for J, with a gap of 15 bases between the germline ends. The germline V gene encodes CDR1 SGHDT and CDR2 YYEEEE. Measured from the cysteine to the phenylalanine, the CDR3 is 14 residues long. Only CDR3 DNA is held: 42 bases, read in frame from base 1. Broader findings and caveats from the paper: Sustained-remission and progressing patients did not have matched sampling times, and lymph node repertoires were not examined. Clonality rose at ibrutinib response, remained stable during sustained remission, and dropped back toward baseline at progression. Baseline clonality exceeded that of age-matched healthy donors and correlated strongly with circulating CD8+ T-cell counts. Public clonotypes were rare and either shrank or stayed stable during treatment, and the rise in clonality at ibrutinib response reflected expansion of private clonotypes.

This chain is built from TRBV5-6 and TRBJ2-7, with the D assignment possibly TRBD1 or TRBD2, given 6 matching bases for each. The TCR comes from a human donor with chronic lymphocytic leukemia. The specimen comprised PBMCs, sampled after 24 months of ibrutinib treatment. The nucleotide sequence is TGTGCCAGCAGCTTTGCGGAGGGGGGCGGCGAGCAGTACTTC. Its protein reads: CASSFAEGGGEQYF.